This T cell receptor (beta chain) was found in a study of CD8 T cells in ankylosing spondylitis. The V gene lost 4 bases and the J gene lost 0 bases, with 14 bases spanning the gap. The germline gives CDR1 SGHDT, CDR2 YYEEEE. The CDR3 spans 15 residues. About this clonotype: Its antigen is unidentified.

TCRdb analysed the 5' RACE reads with MiXCR anew, one entry per CDR3 protein. This repertoire shows around 90,000 distinct CDR3 sequences, around 26% found once; its top ten account for less than 60%. General observations from the study: Earlier reports found some motif variants in synovial fluid and blood in reactive arthritis.

Sequenced material: blood, either unsorted or a sorted T cell fraction (not recorded which). J is TRBJ2-7 and V is TRBV5-6, with D possibly matching TRBD1 (6 bases). The source of this sequence is a male donor with ankylosing spondylitis or in good health (not recorded which). The CDR3 nucleotides are TGTGCCAGCAGCATAAATCAAGGGGGCTCCTACGAGCAGTACTTC. Its translation is CASSINQGGSYEQYF. The whole variable domain, remainder taken from reference TRBV5-6 and TRBJ2-7, is DAGVTQSPTHLIKTRGQQVTLRCSPKSGHDTVSWYQQALGQGPQFIFQYYEEEERQRGNFPDRFSGHQFPNYSSELNVNALLLGDSALYLCASSINQGGSYEQYFGPGTRLTVT.